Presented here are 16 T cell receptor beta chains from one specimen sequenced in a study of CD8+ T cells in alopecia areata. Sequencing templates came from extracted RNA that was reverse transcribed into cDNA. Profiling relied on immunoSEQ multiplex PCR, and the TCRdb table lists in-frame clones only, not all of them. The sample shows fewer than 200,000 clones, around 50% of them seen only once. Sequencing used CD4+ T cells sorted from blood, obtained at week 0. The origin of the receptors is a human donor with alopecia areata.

Written as DNA, the CDR3 is TGCGCCAGCAGCTTGGTGGAGGCGCAAGAGACCCAGTACTTC. It encodes CASSLVEAQETQYF. This chain uses TRBV5-1 with TRBJ2-5, with TRBD2 as a possible D gene (5 bases). Trimming took off 0 bases at V and 2 bases at J, with 8 bases between the two ends. There are 14 residues in the CDR3. Per the germline V gene, CDR1 is SGHRS and CDR2 is YFSETQ.

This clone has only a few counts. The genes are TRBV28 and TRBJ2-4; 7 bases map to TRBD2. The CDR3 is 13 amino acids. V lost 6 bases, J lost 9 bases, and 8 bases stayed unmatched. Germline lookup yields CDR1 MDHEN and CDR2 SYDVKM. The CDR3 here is CASRLSGAPIQYF. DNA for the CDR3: TGTGCCAGCAGGTTAAGCGGGGCCCCCATTCAGTACTTC.

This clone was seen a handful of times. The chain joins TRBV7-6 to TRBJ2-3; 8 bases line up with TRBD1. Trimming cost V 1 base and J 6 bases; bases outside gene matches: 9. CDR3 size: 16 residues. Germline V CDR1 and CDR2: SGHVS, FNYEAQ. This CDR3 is CASSLGLTGAQDTQYF. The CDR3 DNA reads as TGTGCCAGCAGCTTAGGGTTGACAGGGGCGCAGGATACGCAGTATTTT.

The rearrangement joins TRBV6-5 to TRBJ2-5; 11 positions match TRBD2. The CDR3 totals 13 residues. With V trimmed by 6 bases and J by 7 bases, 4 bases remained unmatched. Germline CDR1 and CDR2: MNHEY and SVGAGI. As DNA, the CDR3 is TGTGCCAGCAGGACTAGCGGGGCGGGGACCCAGTACTTC. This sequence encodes CASRTSGAGTQYF.

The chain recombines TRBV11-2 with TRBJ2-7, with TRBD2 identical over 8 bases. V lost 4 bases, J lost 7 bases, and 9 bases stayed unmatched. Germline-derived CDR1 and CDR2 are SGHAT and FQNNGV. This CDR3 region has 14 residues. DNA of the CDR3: TGTGCCAGCAGCTCGATAGCGGGGTTGGGTGAGCAGTACTTC. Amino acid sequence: CASSSIAGLGEQYF. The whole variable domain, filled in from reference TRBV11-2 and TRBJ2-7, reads EAGVAQSPRYKIIEKRQSVAFWCNPISGHATLYWYQQILGQGPKLLIQFQNNGVVDDSQLPKDRFSAERLKGVDSTLKIQPAKLEDSAVYLCASSSIAGLGEQYFGPGTRLTVT.

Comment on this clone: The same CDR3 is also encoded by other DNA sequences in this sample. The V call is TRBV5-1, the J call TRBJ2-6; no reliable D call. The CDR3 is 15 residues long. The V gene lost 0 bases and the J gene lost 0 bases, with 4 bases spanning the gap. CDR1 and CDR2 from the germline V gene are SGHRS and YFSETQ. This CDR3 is CASSLDGSGANVLTF. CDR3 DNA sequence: TGCGCCAGCAGCTTGGACGGCTCTGGGGCCAACGTCCTGACTTTC.

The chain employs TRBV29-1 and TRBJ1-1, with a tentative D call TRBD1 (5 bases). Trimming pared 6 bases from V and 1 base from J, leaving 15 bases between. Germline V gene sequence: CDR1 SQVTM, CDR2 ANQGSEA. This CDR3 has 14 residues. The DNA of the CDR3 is TGCAGCGTACTTGGGGGATTTAGGAACACTGAAGCTTTCTTT. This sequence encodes CSVLGGFRNTEAFF.

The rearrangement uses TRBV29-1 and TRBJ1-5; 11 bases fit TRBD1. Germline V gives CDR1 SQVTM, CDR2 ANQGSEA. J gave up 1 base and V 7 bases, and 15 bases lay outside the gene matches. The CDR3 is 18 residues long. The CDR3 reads CSDTGTGGSLLSNQPQHF. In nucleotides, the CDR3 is TGCAGCGACACCGGGACAGGGGGTTCCCTGTTAAGCAATCAGCCCCAGCATTTT.

In DNA form, the CDR3 reads TGTGCCAGCAGCCAAGATCGAGGGGCTAAAGGGCAGACCCAGTACTTC. Translating gives CASSQDRGAKGQTQYF. V gene TRBV4-2 combines with J gene TRBJ2-5; D is perhaps TRBD1 or TRBD2 (5 bases each). The germline gives CDR1 LGHNA, CDR2 YNFKEQ. The CDR3 is 16 amino acids. Trimming cost V 0 bases and J 6 bases, with 17 bases left between them.

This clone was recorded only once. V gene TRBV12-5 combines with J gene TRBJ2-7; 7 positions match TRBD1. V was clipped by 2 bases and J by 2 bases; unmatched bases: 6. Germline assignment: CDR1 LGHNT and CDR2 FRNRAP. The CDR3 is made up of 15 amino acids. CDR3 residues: CASGLSGTVTYEQYF. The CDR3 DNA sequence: TGTGCTAGTGGTTTGTCCGGGACAGTAACCTACGAGCAGTACTTC. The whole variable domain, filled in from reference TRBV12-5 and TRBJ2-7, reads DARVTQTPRHKVTEMGQEVTMRCQPILGHNTVFWYRQTMMQGLELLAYFRNRAPLDDSGMPKDRFSAEMPDATLATLKIQPSEPRDSAVYFCASGLSGTVTYEQYFGPGTRLTVT.

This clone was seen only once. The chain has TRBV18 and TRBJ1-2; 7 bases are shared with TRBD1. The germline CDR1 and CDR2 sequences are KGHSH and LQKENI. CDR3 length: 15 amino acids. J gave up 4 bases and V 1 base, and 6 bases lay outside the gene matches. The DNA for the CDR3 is TGTGCCAGCTCACCACGCCGGGACAGCTCCTATGGCTACACCTTC. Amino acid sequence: CASSPRRDSSYGYTF.

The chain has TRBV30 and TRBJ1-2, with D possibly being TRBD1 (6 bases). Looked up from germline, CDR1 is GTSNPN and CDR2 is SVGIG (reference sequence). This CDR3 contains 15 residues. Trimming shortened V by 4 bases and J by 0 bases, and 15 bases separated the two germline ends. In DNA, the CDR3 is TGTGCCTGGACGTGGGGGGGCGGTACTAACTATGGCTACACCTTC. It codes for CAWTWGGGTNYGYTF.

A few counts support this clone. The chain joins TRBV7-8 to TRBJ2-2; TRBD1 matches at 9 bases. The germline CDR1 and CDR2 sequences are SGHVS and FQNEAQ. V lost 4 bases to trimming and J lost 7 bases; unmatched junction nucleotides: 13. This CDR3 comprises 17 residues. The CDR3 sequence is CASSSRDRVFRSGELFF. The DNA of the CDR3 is TGTGCCAGCAGCTCCCGGGACAGGGTTTTCCGTAGCGGGGAGCTGTTTTTT.

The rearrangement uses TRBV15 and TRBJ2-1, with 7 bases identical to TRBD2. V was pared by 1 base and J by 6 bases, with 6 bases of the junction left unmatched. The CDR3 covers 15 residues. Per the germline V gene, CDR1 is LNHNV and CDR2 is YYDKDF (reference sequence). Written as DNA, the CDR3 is TGTGCCACCAGCAGAGCGGGGGGTCGCTTCAATGAGCAGTTCTTC. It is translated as CATSRAGGRFNEQFF.

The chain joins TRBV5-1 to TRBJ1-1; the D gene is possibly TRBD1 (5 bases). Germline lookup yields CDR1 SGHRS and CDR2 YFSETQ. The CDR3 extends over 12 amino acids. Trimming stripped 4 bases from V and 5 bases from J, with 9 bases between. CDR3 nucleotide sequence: TGCGCCAGCAGCAATCGACAGACTGAAGCTTTCTTT. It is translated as CASSNRQTEAFF.

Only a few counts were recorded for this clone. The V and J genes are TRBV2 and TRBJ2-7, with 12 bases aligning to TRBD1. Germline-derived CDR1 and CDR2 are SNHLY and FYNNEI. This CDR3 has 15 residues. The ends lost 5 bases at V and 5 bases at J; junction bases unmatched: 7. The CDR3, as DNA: TGTGCCAGCAGTCTAACCGGGACAGGGGGCCACGAGCAGTACTTC. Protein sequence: CASSLTGTGGHEQYF.